This TCR beta chain was retrieved from a study of graft-versus-host responses after intestinal transplantation. About the study: Multivisceral, liver-intestinal, or isolated intestinal grafts were transplanted into recipients. The whole recipient group had anti-thymocyte globulin induction followed by tacrolimus and steroids for about three years. Whole-study results and caveats: Allograft clonal ratios (graft-versus-host to host-versus-graft) were high in patients who had graft-donor T cell macrochimerism. GvH clones were identified in recipient marrow, with some first appearing in ileum or blood.

In regard to this clone: The antigen remains undetermined.

Clones were read by immunoSEQ multiplex PCR, and TCRdb kept only the in-frame ones, dropping some. Counted here are fewer than 95,000 clones, just over 90% occurring once; the ten biggest clones make up 2% to 2.5%. Specimen: unstimulated CD8+ T cells sorted from spleen or lymph node cells, collected before intestinal transplant. The receptor's source is a human donor who received an intestinal transplant.

The CDR3 DNA reads TGTGCCAGCAGTGAGGCGCCGGGACTAGCGGGGGGGCAGAACAATGAGCAGTTCTTC. It codes for CASSEAPGLAGGQNNEQFF. The V and J genes are TRBV2 and TRBJ2-1, with 16 bases lining up with TRBD2. With 3 bases clipped from V and 5 bases from J, the junction kept 10 bases outside the gene matches. Looked up from germline, CDR1 is SNHLY and CDR2 is FYNNEI. CDR3 length: 19 amino acids.